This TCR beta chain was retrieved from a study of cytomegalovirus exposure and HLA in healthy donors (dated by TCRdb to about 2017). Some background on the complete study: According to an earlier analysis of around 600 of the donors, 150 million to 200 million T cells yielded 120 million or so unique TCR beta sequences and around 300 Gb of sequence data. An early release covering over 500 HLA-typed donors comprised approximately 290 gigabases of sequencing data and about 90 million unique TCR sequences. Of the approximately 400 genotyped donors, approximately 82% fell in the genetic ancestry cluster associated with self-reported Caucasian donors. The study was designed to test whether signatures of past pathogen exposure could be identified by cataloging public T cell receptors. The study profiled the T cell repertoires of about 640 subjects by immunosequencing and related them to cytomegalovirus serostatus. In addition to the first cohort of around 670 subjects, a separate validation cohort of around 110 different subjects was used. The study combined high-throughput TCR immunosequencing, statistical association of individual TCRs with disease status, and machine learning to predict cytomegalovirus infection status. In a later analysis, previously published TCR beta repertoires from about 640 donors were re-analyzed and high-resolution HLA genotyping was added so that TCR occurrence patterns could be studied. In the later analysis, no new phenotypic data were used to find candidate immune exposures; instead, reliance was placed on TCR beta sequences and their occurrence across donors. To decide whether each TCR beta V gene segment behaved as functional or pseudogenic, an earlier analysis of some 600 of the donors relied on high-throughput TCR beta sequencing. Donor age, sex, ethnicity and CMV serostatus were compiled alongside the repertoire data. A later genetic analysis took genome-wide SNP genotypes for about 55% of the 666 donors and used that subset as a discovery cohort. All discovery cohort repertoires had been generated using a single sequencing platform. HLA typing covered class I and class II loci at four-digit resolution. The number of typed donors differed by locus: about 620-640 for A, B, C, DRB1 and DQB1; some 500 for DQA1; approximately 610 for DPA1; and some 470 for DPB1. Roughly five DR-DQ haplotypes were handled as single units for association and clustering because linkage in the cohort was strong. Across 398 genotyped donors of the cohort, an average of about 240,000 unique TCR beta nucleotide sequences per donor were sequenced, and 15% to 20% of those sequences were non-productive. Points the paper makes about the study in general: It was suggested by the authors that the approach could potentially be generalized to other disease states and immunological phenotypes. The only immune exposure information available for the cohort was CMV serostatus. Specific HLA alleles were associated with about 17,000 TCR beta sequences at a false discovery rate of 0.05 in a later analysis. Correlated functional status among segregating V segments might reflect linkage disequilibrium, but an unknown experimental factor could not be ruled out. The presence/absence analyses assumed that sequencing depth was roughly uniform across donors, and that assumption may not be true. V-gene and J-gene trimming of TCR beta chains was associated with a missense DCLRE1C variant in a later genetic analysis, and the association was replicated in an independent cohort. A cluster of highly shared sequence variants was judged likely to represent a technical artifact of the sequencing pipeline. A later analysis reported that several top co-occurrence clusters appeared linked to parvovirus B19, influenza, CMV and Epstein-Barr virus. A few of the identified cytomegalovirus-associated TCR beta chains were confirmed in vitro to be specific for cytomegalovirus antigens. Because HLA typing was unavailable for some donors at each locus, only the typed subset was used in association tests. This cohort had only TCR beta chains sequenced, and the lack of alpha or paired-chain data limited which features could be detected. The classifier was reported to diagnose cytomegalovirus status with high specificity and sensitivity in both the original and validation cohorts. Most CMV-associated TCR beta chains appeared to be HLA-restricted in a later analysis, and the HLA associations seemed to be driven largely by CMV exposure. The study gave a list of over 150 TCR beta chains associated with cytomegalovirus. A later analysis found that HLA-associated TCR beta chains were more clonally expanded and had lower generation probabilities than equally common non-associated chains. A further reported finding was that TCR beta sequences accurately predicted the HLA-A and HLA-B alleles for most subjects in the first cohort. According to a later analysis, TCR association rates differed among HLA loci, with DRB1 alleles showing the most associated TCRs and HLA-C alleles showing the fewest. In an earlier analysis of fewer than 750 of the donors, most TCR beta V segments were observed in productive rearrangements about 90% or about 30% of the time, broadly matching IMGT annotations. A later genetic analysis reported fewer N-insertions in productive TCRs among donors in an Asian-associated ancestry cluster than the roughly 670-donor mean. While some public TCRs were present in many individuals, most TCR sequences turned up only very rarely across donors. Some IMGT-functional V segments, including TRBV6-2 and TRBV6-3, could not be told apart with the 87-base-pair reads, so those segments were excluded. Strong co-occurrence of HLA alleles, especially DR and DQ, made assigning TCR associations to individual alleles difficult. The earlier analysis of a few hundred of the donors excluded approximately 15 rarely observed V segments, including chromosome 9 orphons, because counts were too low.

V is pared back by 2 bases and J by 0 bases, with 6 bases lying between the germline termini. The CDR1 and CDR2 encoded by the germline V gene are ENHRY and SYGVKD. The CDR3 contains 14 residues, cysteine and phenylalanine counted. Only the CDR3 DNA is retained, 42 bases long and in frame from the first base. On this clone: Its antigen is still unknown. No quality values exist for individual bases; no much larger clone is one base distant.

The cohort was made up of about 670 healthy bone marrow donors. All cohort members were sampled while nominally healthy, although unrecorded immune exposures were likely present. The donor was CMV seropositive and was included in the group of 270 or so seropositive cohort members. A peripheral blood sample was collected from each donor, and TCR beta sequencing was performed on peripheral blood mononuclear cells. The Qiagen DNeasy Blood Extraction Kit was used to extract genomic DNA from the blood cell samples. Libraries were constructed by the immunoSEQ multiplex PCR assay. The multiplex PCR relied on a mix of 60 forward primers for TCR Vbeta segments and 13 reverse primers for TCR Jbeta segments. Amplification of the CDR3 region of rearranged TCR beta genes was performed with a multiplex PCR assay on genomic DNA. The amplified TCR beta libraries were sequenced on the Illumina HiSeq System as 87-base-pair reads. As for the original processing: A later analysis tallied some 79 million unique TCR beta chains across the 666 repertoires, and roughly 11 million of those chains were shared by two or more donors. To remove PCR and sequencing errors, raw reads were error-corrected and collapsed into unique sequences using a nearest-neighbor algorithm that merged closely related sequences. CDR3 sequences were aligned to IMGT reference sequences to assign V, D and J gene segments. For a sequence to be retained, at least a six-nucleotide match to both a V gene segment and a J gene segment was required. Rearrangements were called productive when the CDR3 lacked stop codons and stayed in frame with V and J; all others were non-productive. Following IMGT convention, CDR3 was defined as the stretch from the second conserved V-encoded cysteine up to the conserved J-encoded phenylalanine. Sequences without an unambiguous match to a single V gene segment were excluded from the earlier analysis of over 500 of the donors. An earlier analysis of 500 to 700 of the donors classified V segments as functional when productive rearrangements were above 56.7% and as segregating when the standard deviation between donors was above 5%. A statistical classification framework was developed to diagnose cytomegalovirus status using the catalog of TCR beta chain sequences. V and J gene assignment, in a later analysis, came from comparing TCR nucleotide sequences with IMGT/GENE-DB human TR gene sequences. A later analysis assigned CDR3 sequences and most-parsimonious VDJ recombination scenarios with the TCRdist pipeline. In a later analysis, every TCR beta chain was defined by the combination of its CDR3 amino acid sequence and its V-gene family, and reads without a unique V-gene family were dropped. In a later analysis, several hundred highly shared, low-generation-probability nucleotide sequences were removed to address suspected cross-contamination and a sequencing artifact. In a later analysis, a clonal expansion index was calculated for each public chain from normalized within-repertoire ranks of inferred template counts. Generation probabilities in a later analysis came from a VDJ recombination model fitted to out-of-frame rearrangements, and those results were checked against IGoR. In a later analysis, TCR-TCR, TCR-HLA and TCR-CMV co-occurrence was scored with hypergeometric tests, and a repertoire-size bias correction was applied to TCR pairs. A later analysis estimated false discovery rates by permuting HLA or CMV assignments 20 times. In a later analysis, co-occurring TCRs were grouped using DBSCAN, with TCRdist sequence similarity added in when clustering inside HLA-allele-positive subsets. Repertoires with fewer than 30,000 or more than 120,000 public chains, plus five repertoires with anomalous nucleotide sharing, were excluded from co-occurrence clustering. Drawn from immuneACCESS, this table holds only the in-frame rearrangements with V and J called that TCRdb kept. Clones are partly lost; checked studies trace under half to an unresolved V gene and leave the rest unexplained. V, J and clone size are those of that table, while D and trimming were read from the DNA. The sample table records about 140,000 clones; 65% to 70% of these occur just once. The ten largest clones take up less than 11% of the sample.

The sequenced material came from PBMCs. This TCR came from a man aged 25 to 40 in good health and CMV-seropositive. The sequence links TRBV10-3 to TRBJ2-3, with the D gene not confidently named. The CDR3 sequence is CAISEGQSTDTQYF. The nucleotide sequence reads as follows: TGTGCCATCAGTGAGGGGCAGAGCACAGATACGCAGTATTTT.